This record covers a single T cell receptor beta chain. These data originate in a study of shared T cell receptors in the human thymus. Sequenced by immunoSEQ multiplex PCR; TCRdb stores in-frame clones only, minus some. Here the sample spans 700,000 or so clones, 80% to 90% being singletons. These data also formed part of another study, on human thymus T cells. That paper notes: Resections from corrective heart surgery provided thymus tissue. Apparent bias marked the V and J gene usage of thymic and blood repertoires. There were highly overlapping thymic repertoires among unrelated individuals, as related research reported.

Sequencing was done on a sample of thymocytes. This sequence was found in a girl under two years old with a congenital heart defect.

The CDR3 DNA follows: TGTGCCAGTAGGGAACCGGGACAGGGGGCCCCTTTGTCTGAAGCTTTCTTT. It yields the protein CASREPGQGAPLSEAFF. The chain combines TRBV6-1 with TRBJ1-1; 12 nucleotides align to TRBD1. The CDR3 covers 17 residues. The junction had 17 bases not matched to a gene; V was cut back by 9 bases and J by 6 bases. CDR1 is MNHNS, CDR2 SASEGT, per germline.